These T cell receptor beta chains were read from a single sample in a study of cytomegalovirus exposure and HLA in healthy donors. TCRdb keeps only in-frame clones here, not all; method: immunoSEQ multiplex PCR. The data show 150,000 to 250,000 clones, around 84% seen once. The sequenced sample was PBMCs. Every receptor here comes from a woman aged 25 to 45 in good health and CMV-seropositive. Each CDR3 is given without its conserved first and last residue. A D gene is named only where the DNA matches it firmly. Some rows mark clone size as missing; the rest say once, few, many or name a class of expanded clone.

clone size	V gene	D gene	J gene	CDR3 protein
.	TRBV27	TRBD1	TRBJ2-1	ASSLWPTGVFSYNEQF
medium-sized	TRBV5-6	.	TRBJ2-2	ASSFGQRANTGELF
.	TRBV29-1	TRBD1	TRBJ2-3	SADRGGTDTQY
.	TRBV9	TRBD1	TRBJ1-2	ASSPGQGAVRDGYT
.	TRBV2	.	TRBJ1-1	ASSEAGGLNTEAF
.	TRBV7-2	TRBD1	TRBJ1-2	ASSLAATGNYGYT
.	TRBV2	TRBD1	TRBJ1-4	ASRKTGGSGEKLF
once	TRBV4-2	TRBD2	TRBJ2-4	ASSQGLAGEGNIQY
.	TRBV10-2	.	TRBJ2-7	ASSVGGTQYEQY
.	TRBV29-1	.	TRBJ2-6	SGTVGSSGANVLT
.	TRBV11-2	TRBD1	TRBJ2-7	ASSLAQGAYEQY
.	TRBV7-2	.	TRBJ1-1	ASSFTTTGYTEAF
.	TRBV5-6	.	TRBJ2-3	ASSLASADYTDTQY
.	TRBV15	.	TRBJ2-1	ATSRDRRLSYNEQF